One TCR beta chain is described in this entry. The antigen is undetermined. The source of the sample is a study of OX40 agonist ivuxolimab in advanced cancers. Study context: A partial response was reached by three patients: one with hepatocellular carcinoma and two with cutaneous melanoma.

The assay was immunoSEQ multiplex PCR, and TCRdb's table has in-frame clones only and misses some. The table lists some 71,000 clones, almost 85% of them singletons. Autoimmune disease history or systemic immunosuppression disqualified patients. The CDR3 loop spans 14 amino acids. The V end was cut by 6 bases, the J end by 3 bases, with 12 bases between. CDR1 is SNHLY, CDR2 FYNNEI, per germline. Study-level results: It was not determined which antigens were specifically recognized by the peripheral T cells that had undergone clonal expansion.

Sequenced here: CD4+ or CD8+ T cells sorted from blood, sampled in a trial of the OX40 agonist ivuxolimab. The TCR originated in an adult with an advanced solid tumor such as melanoma, head and neck, liver or kidney cancer. This chain connects TRBV2 to TRBJ1-5, with D unclear. CDR3 DNA: TGTGCCAGCAGCCCTGGACGGGCCAATCAGCCCCAGCATTTT. Amino acids: CASSPGRANQPQHF.